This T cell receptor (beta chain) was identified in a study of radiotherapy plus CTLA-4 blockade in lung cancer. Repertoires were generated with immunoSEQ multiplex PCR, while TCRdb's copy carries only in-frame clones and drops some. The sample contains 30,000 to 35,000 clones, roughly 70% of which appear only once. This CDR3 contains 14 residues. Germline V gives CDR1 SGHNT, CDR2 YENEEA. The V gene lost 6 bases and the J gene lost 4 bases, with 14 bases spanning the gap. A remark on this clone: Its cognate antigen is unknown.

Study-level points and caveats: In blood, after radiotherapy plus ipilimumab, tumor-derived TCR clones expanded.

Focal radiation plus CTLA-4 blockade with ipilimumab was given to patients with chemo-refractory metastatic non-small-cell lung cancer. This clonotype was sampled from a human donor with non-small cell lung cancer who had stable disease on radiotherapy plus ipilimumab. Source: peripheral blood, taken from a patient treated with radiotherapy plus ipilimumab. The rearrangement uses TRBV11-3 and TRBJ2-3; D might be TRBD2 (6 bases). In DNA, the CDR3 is TGTGCCAGCAGGAGGGGCGGGACCCCAGATACGCAGTATTTT. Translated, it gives CASRRGGTPDTQYF.